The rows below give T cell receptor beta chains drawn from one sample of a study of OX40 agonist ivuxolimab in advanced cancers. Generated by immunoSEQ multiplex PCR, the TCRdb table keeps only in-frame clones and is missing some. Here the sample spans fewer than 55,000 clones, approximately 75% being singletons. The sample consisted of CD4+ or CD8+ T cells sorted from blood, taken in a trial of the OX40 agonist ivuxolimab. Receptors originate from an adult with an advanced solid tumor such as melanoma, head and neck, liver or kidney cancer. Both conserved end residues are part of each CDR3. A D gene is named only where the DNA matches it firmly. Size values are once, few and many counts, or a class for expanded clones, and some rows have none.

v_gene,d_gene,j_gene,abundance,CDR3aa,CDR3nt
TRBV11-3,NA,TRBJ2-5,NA,CASSLGFETQYF,TGTGCCAGCAGCTTGGGTTTTGAGACCCAGTACTTC
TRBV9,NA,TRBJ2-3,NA,CASSVAGFGADTQYF,TGTGCCAGCAGCGTAGCAGGGTTCGGCGCAGATACGCAGTATTTT
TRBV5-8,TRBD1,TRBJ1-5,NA,CASSLEDRVRNQPQHF,TGTGCCAGCAGCCTGGAGGACAGGGTCAGAAATCAGCCCCAGCATTTT
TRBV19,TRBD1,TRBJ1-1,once,CASWGQGNTEAFF,TGTGCCAGTTGGGGACAGGGGAACACTGAAGCTTTCTTT
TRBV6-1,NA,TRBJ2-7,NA,CASSDRGGYEQYF,TGTGCCAGCAGTGACAGGGGGGGCTACGAGCAGTACTTC
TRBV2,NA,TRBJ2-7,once,CASSEAHQDPYEQYF,TGTGCCAGCAGTGAAGCCCACCAGGATCCCTACGAGCAGTACTTC
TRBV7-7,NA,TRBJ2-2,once,CASSLVPANTGELFF,TGTGCCAGCAGCTTAGTCCCGGCCAACACCGGGGAGCTGTTTTTT
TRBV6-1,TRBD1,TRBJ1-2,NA,CASRWTGALYGYTF,TGTGCCAGCAGATGGACAGGGGCCCTTTATGGCTACACCTTC
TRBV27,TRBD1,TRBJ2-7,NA,CASSPRLGQGAQEQYF,TGTGCCAGCAGTCCCCGCCTGGGACAGGGGGCGCAAGAGCAGTACTTC
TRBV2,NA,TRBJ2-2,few,CASSREARSGELFF,TGTGCCAGCAGCCGTGAGGCCCGGTCCGGGGAGCTGTTTTTT